The rows below give T cell receptor beta chains drawn from one sample of a study of beta chain features in type 1 diabetes. The method was immunoSEQ multiplex PCR; TCRdb's version includes in-frame clones alone and lacks a portion of them. The sample records hundreds of thousands of clones, roughly 12% being singletons. The sample taken for sequencing was naive CD4+ T cells from blood. The receptors shown here come from a man between 18 and 29 years old with type 1 diabetes. The CDR3 runs from the conserved cysteine through the conserved F or W. The order of the fields is V gene, clone size, J gene, D gene, CDR3 protein, CDR3 DNA. D genes are given only for firm matches. Rows give clone size only sometimes, using once, few, many, or a class for an expanded clone.

>TRBV4-1|few|TRBJ2-7|NA
CASSQDPARPYEQYF
TGCGCCAGCAGCCAAGATCCGGCCCGCCCCTACGAGCAGTACTTC
>TRBV5-1|NA|TRBJ2-7|NA
CASSFNGAPHEQYF
TGCGCCAGCAGCTTCAATGGGGCGCCCCACGAGCAGTACTTC
>TRBV4-1|NA|TRBJ1-1|NA
CASSQNRKEVGRRTEAFF
TGCGCCAGCAGCCAAAACCGTAAGGAGGTGGGTAGGAGGACTGAAGCTTTCTTT
>TRBV30|few|TRBJ1-4|TRBD1
CAWSQATGGNEKLFF
TGTGCCTGGAGCCAGGCGACAGGGGGCAATGAAAAACTGTTTTTT
>TRBV9|NA|TRBJ2-3|NA
CASSVAWGGGSTDTQYF
TGTGCCAGCAGCGTAGCTTGGGGTGGGGGCAGCACAGATACGCAGTATTTT
>TRBV5-1|few|TRBJ2-2|NA
CASSLVSGELFF
TGCGCCAGCAGCTTGGTTTCCGGGGAGCTGTTTTTT
>TRBV12-5|NA|TRBJ2-3|NA
CASGHSADTQYF
TGTGCTAGTGGTCACTCAGCAGATACGCAGTATTTT
>TRBV18|few|TRBJ2-5|TRBD1
CASSPGTGQETQYF
TGTGCCAGCTCACCCGGGACAGGCCAAGAGACCCAGTACTTC
>TRBV5-1|few|TRBJ2-5|TRBD2
CASAASLAGGNKETQYF
TGCGCCAGCGCCGCCAGCCTAGCGGGGGGGAATAAGGAGACCCAGTACTTC
>TRBV7-8|few|TRBJ1-5|TRBD1
CASSLPGTDYMSPQHF
TGTGCCAGCAGCTTGCCCGGGACAGATTATATGTCGCCCCAGCATTTT
>TRBV7-2|NA|TRBJ2-1|NA
CASSLSGPYNEQFF
TGTGCCAGCAGCTTATCCGGACCATACAATGAGCAGTTCTTC
>TRBV30|few|TRBJ1-1|TRBD1
CAWSGQTGVEAFF
TGTGCCTGGAGTGGCCAGACAGGGGTGGAAGCTTTCTTT
>TRBV2|NA|TRBJ1-5|TRBD1
CASSETGDGQPQHF
TGTGCCAGCAGCGAAACAGGGGATGGTCAGCCCCAGCATTTT
>TRBV6-5|few|TRBJ1-6|NA
CASSYSDFKGSPLHF
TGTGCCAGCAGTTACTCGGATTTCAAGGGTTCACCCCTCCACTTT
>TRBV5-1|NA|TRBJ1-4|TRBD1
CASSPGQGNNEKLFF
TGCGCCAGCAGCCCAGGACAGGGGAATAATGAAAAACTGTTTTTT
>TRBV30|few|TRBJ2-3|NA
CAWSMGAHTDTQYF
TGTGCCTGGAGTATGGGTGCCCACACAGATACGCAGTATTTT
>TRBV30|NA|TRBJ2-5|NA
CAWLREQTETQYF
TGTGCCTGGCTCAGGGAACAAACAGAGACCCAGTACTTC
>TRBV10-3|few|TRBJ1-5|TRBD1
CAISRQGGNQPQHF
TGTGCCATCAGTCGACAGGGGGGGAATCAGCCCCAGCATTTT
>TRBV15|few|TRBJ1-5|NA
CATSISLDSNQPQHF
TGTGCCACCAGCATCTCCCTGGACAGCAATCAGCCCCAGCATTTT
>TRBV5-1|NA|TRBJ2-5|TRBD2
CASSLAGDQETQYF
TGCGCCAGCAGCCTAGCGGGAGACCAAGAGACCCAGTACTTC
>TRBV7-7|few|TRBJ2-2|NA
CASSLDLTGELFF
TGTGCTAGCAGCTTAGACCTCACCGGGGAGCTGTTTTTT
>TRBV5-4|few|TRBJ2-7|TRBD2
CASSTGTSANEQYF
TGTGCCAGCAGCACCGGGACTAGCGCTAACGAGCAGTACTTC
>TRBV5-1|NA|TRBJ2-7|TRBD1
CASSLRDRGAYEQYF
TGCGCCAGCAGCTTACGGGACAGGGGCGCCTACGAGCAGTACTTC
>TRBV27|few|TRBJ2-1|TRBD2
CASSLFPLAGARNEQFF
TGTGCCAGCAGTCTCTTCCCCCTAGCGGGGGCCCGTAATGAGCAGTTCTTC
>TRBV11-2|NA|TRBJ2-1|NA
CASSLDWGINNEQFF
TGTGCCAGCAGCTTAGATTGGGGGATAAACAATGAGCAGTTCTTC
>TRBV21-1|few|TRBJ2-7|NA
CASSSGTDGSSYEQYF
TGTGCCAGCAGCTCCGGGACAGACGGATCGTCCTACGAGCAGTACTTC
>TRBV15|NA|TRBJ1-5|TRBD1
CATSSIQGASNQPQHF
TGTGCCACCAGCAGCATACAGGGGGCAAGCAATCAGCCCCAGCATTTT
>TRBV5-1|NA|TRBJ1-2|NA
CASRTTIYDSNYGYTF
TGCGCCAGCAGAACTACAATCTATGACTCTAACTATGGCTACACCTTC
>TRBV6-5|few|TRBJ2-1|TRBD2
CASSHRGGGEQFF
TGTGCCAGCAGTCACCGGGGGGGCGGTGAGCAGTTCTTC
>TRBV18|few|TRBJ1-3|NA
CASSPLGGSGNTIYF
TGTGCCAGCTCACCACTGGGAGGGTCCGGAAACACCATATATTTT
>TRBV11-1|NA|TRBJ2-7|TRBD2
CASSSGLDYEQYF
TGTGCCAGCAGCTCAGGACTAGACTACGAGCAGTACTTC
>TRBV5-4|few|TRBJ1-2|NA
CASSFPGTGYGYTF
TGTGCCAGCAGCTTTCCCGGGACCGGGTATGGCTACACCTTC
>TRBV25-1|NA|TRBJ1-1|NA
CATRRWGTEAFF
TGTGCCACCCGGAGGTGGGGGACTGAAGCTTTCTTT
>TRBV7-8|NA|TRBJ1-1|NA
CASSLMRHTEAFF
TGTGCCAGCAGCTTAATGCGGCACACTGAAGCTTTCTTT
>TRBV18|few|TRBJ1-5|TRBD1
CASSPQGGRGPQHF
TGTGCCAGCTCTCCCCAGGGGGGGCGAGGGCCCCAGCATTTT
>TRBV5-1|few|TRBJ2-7|NA
CASNGGTDYEQYF
TGCGCCAGCAACGGGGGGACAGATTACGAGCAGTACTTC
>TRBV9|NA|TRBJ2-2|NA
CASSPLSGANTGELFF
TGTGCCAGCAGCCCTCTTTCGGGGGCTAACACCGGGGAGCTGTTTTTT
>TRBV5-1|NA|TRBJ2-4|TRBD1
CASSVSPGGEESINIQYF
TGCGCCAGCAGCGTATCACCAGGGGGCGAGGAGTCGATAAACATTCAGTACTTC
>TRBV7-9|NA|TRBJ2-5|TRBD2
CASSVAGVQETQYF
TGTGCCAGCAGCGTAGCGGGGGTTCAAGAGACCCAGTACTTC
>TRBV30|NA|TRBJ1-4|TRBD1
CAWSGTGSKKLFF
TGTGCCTGGAGCGGGACAGGGAGTAAAAAACTGTTTTTT
>TRBV19|few|TRBJ1-6|TRBD1
CASSHRGEVNSPLHF
TGTGCCAGTAGCCACAGGGGTGAAGTAAATTCACCCCTCCACTTT
>TRBV10-3|few|TRBJ2-2|NA
CAISAGGSGELFF
TGTGCCATCAGTGCAGGGGGGAGCGGGGAGCTGTTTTTT
>TRBV19|NA|TRBJ1-5|NA
CASTARANQPQHF
TGTGCCAGTACGGCCAGGGCGAACCAGCCCCAGCATTTT
>TRBV30|NA|TRBJ2-1|NA
CAWSVPVPNEQFF
TGTGCCTGGAGTGTCCCCGTCCCTAATGAGCAGTTCTTC
>TRBV2|few|TRBJ1-6|NA
CASSEDPEGSPLHF
TGTGCCAGCAGTGAAGACCCGGAGGGTTCACCCCTCCACTTT
>TRBV2|NA|TRBJ1-2|NA
CASRAMGGYTF
TGTGCCAGCAGGGCCATGGGCGGCTACACCTTC
>TRBV5-1|few|TRBJ2-3|NA
CASSLEWRGTDTQYF
TGCGCCAGCAGCTTGGAGTGGCGGGGAACAGATACGCAGTATTTT
>TRBV4-1|NA|TRBJ1-2|TRBD1
CASSSGQPYGYTF
TGCGCCAGCAGCTCGGGACAGCCCTATGGCTACACCTTC
>TRBV27|NA|TRBJ1-6|NA
CASSSTDKGPLHF
TGTGCCAGCAGTTCGACGGATAAGGGACCCCTCCACTTT
>TRBV29-1|few|TRBJ1-2|NA
CSVEDTGNVNYGYTF
TGCAGCGTTGAAGATACCGGGAACGTAAACTATGGCTACACCTTC
>TRBV25-1|NA|TRBJ2-3|TRBD2
CASSDIAGHTDTQYF
TGTGCCAGCAGTGATATAGCGGGGCACACAGATACGCAGTATTTT
>TRBV7-2|NA|TRBJ2-1|NA
CASTMWGGDNEQFF
TGTGCCAGCACTATGTGGGGTGGCGACAATGAGCAGTTCTTC
>TRBV9|NA|TRBJ1-2|TRBD1
CASSDDRGNYGYTF
TGTGCCAGCAGCGATGACAGGGGAAACTATGGCTACACCTTC
>TRBV5-4|few|TRBJ2-7|TRBD1
CASSHSDRGSYEQYF
TGTGCCAGCAGCCACTCGGACAGGGGCTCCTACGAGCAGTACTTC